This T cell receptor beta chain was retrieved from a study of cytomegalovirus exposure and HLA in healthy donors. Study-wide findings and caveats: TCR beta V- and J-gene trimming was later associated with a missense DCLRE1C variant. Accurate predictions that matched the HLA-A and HLA-B alleles of most subjects were reportedly made from TCR beta sequences.

Samples came from healthy bone marrow donors. As for this clone: Its antigen is still unknown.

The PCR ran on 60 Vbeta and 13 Jbeta primers. Assay used: immunoSEQ multiplex PCR; TCRdb lists only in-frame clones, some missing. The sample includes more than 95,000 clones, about 78% of them seen just once. This sequence was found in a female donor in good health and CMV-seronegative. Sequencing was carried out using PBMCs.

The CDR3 sequence: CASQRQGNSPLHF. DNA of the CDR3: TGTGCCAGCCAGAGACAGGGGAATTCACCCCTCCACTTT. The chain combines TRBV2 with TRBJ1-6; TRBD1 agrees at 8 bases. V shed 8 bases and J 7 bases; nucleotides not matched to a gene: 4. The CDR3 runs to 13 residues. The germline gives CDR1 SNHLY, CDR2 FYNNEI. Looking up the rest from reference TRBV2 and TRBJ1-6 gives the full variable domain: EPEVTQTPSHQVTQMGQEVILRCVPISNHLYFYWYRQILGQKVEFLVSFYNNEISEKSEIFDDQFSVERPDGSNFTLKIRSTKLEDSAMYFCASQRQGNSPLHFGNGTRLTVT.